The 14 T cell receptor beta chains in this list originate from one sample, sequenced in a study of CD8 T cells in ankylosing spondylitis (dated by TCRdb to 2016 to 2017). Library preparation employed 5' RACE. Sequencing instrument: Illumina HiSeq 2500. The raw public reads went through TCRdb reprocessing: fastp at Q25, MiXCR clone calling, in-frame beta chains kept. Rows with a matching CDR3 protein are joined into one entry that keeps the most common DNA and genes. Within this sample are 250,000 to 400,000 distinct CDR3 sequences, with about 9.9% of them counted one time only. The top ten constitute 9.1% of the sample. The specimen sequenced was blood, either unsorted or a sorted T cell fraction (not recorded which). Receptors were obtained from a female donor with ankylosing spondylitis or in good health (not recorded which).

This clonotype appeared many times. V is TRBV4-2 and J is TRBJ2-2; the D gene is possibly TRBD1 (5 bases). This CDR3 is built from 15 residues. Germline-derived CDR1 and CDR2 are LGHNA and YNFKEQ. Trimming pared 0 bases from V and 3 bases from J, leaving 8 bases between. In DNA form, the CDR3 reads TGTGCCAGCAGCCAAGAATTGACAGACACCGGGGAGCTGTTTTTT. Translating gives CASSQELTDTGELFF.

The chain links TRBV19 to TRBJ1-3, with D perhaps matching TRBD1 (6 bases). Germline values: CDR1 LNHDA, CDR2 SQIVND (reference sequence). The ends were cut back, 7 bases at V and 4 bases at J, with 11 bases in the middle. The CDR3 consists of 13 residues. The CDR3 DNA reads TGTGCCAGTACGGACAGAATCGGAAACACCATATATTTT. Amino acid sequence: CASTDRIGNTIYF. Supplemented by reference TRBV19 and TRBJ1-3, the full variable domain reads DGGITQSPKYLFRKEGQNVTLSCEQNLNHDAMYWYRQDPGQGLRLIYYSQIVNDFQKGDIAEGYSVSREKKESFPLTVTSAQKNPTAFYLCASTDRIGNTIYFGEGSWLTVV.

At least ten counts were recorded for this clonotype. The chain joins TRBV12-3 or TRBV12-4 to TRBJ2-3; either TRBD1 or TRBD2 may fit D (5 bases each). The CDR3 consists of 11 residues. Between the trimmed V and J ends, which lost 6 bases and 8 bases, there was a span of 9 bases. The CDR3 DNA reads as TGTGCCAGCAGCCTTGGGGGTACGCAGTATTTT. Protein product: CASSLGGTQYF.

Many counts were recorded for this clonotype. The V call is TRBV5-1, the J call TRBJ2-3; either TRBD1 or TRBD2 may fit D (5 bases each). The ends were cut back, 9 bases at V and 2 bases at J, with 25 bases in the middle. The CDR3 consists of 17 residues. Germline loops: CDR1 SGHRS, CDR2 YFSETQ. In nucleotides, the CDR3 is TGCGCCACCCCCCCCAGAGGGGTAGGGCGGGTCACAGATACGCAGTATTTT. Translated, it gives CATPPRGVGRVTDTQYF. The variable domain in full, with the rest retrieved from reference TRBV5-1 and TRBJ2-3, is KAGVTQTPRYLIKTRGQQVTLSCSPISGHRSVSWYQQTPGQGLQFLFEYFSETQRNKGNFPGRFSGRQFSNSRSEMNVSTLELGDSALYLCATPPRGVGRVTDTQYFGPGTRLTVL.

This clonotype has ten or more counts. The chain combines TRBV6-5 with TRBJ2-1; TRBD2 matches 7 bases. J lost 5 bases, V lost 0 bases, and 7 bases had no gene match. Germline CDR1 is MNHEY and CDR2 is SVGAGI. This CDR3 has 16 residues. The CDR3 reads CASSYSLGLNNNEQFF. The CDR3 bases are TGTGCCAGCAGTTACTCCTTGGGACTAAACAACAATGAGCAGTTCTTC.

In this sample, this clonotype turned up many times. The chain is built from TRBV28 and TRBJ2-5; D is perhaps TRBD2 (5 bases). This CDR3 comprises 13 residues. Germline values: CDR1 MDHEN, CDR2 SYDVKM. Trimming removed 3 bases at V and 9 bases at J, with 14 bases between. The CDR3 protein is CASSLNRGLAQYF. CDR3 nucleotide sequence: TGTGCCAGCAGTTTGAACCGCGGGCTGGCCCAGTACTTC.

This clonotype occurred many times. The V gene is TRBV5-1, the J gene TRBJ2-1, with a tentative D call TRBD2 (6 bases). This CDR3 comprises 13 residues. Per the germline V gene, CDR1 is SGHRS and CDR2 is YFSETQ. V dropped 2 bases and J dropped 8 bases, with 11 bases sitting between them. The chain's CDR3 is CASSLGGVDEQFF. CDR3 in DNA: TGCGCCAGCAGCTTAGGAGGGGTCGATGAGCAGTTCTTC.

The chain carries TRBV5-1 and TRBJ2-2; 9 bases align to TRBD2. The V segment lost 4 bases and the J segment 6 bases; nucleotides outside the gene matches: 7. The length of the CDR3 is 15 residues. Germline V gives CDR1 SGHRS, CDR2 YFSETQ. CDR3 protein: CASSLSGTSPGELFF. Here the CDR3 DNA reads TGCGCCAGCAGCCTTTCCGGGACTAGCCCCGGGGAGCTGTTTTTT.

The chain carries TRBV5-6 and TRBJ2-2; TRBD2 might be the D (5 bases). The V gene lost 0 bases and the J gene lost 1 base, with 13 bases spanning the gap. CDR1 SGHDT and CDR2 YYEEEE come from the germline V gene. The CDR3 length is 17 residues. The CDR3 nucleotides read TGTGCCAGCAGCTTGGCCGAGGGATTGCGGAACACCGGGGAGCTGTTTTTT. Translated: CASSLAEGLRNTGELFF. Together with reference TRBV5-6 and TRBJ2-2, the CDR3 gives the full variable domain: DAGVTQSPTHLIKTRGQQVTLRCSPKSGHDTVSWYQQALGQGPQFIFQYYEEEERQRGNFPDRFSGHQFPNYSSELNVNALLLGDSALYLCASSLAEGLRNTGELFFGEGSRLTVL.

This clonotype was seen ten or more times. The V and J genes are TRBV5-1 and TRBJ1-1; D is ambiguous. Germline V gene lookup returns CDR1 SGHRS and CDR2 YFSETQ. Trimming shortened V by 0 bases and J by 1 base, and 7 bases separated the two germline ends. The CDR3 length is 14 residues. The CDR3 reads CASSLANQNTEAFF. The CDR3 coding sequence is TGCGCCAGCAGCTTGGCTAATCAGAACACTGAAGCTTTCTTT.

This clonotype was observed at least ten times. The rearrangement joins TRBV10-3 to TRBJ2-7; D gene unclear. The V end lost 3 bases, the J end lost 4 bases, and 10 bases lay between the germline ends. CDR1 and CDR2 from the germline V gene are ENHRY and SYGVKD. The CDR3 runs to 13 residues. The CDR3 here is CAISDPPPYEQYF. The CDR3 bases are TGTGCCATCAGTGACCCACCACCTTACGAGCAGTACTTC.

This sequence joins TRBV7-2 and TRBJ2-3, with 8 bases aligning to TRBD2. Germline-derived CDR1 and CDR2 are SGHTA and FQGNSA. V shed 6 bases, J shed 5 bases, and the junction held 7 bases outside the gene matches. There are 14 residues in the CDR3. The CDR3 DNA reads TGTGCCAGCAGGAGCGGGAGCGTACTAGATACGCAGTATTTT. It yields the protein CASRSGSVLDTQYF.

Only a few counts were recorded for this clonotype. The chain recombines TRBV6-1 with TRBJ1-1, with D possibly being TRBD1 (6 bases). CDR1 and CDR2 (germline): MNHNS, SASEGT. V was clipped by 10 bases and J by 4 bases, with 13 bases between them. There are 12 residues in the CDR3. The CDR3 protein is CATTGKSTEAFF. CDR3 in DNA: TGTGCCACCACAGGGAAGAGCACTGAAGCTTTCTTT.

This clonotype was counted a few times. CDR3 in DNA: TGCGCCAGCAGCTGGGGGACTAGCGGGAGAGACACCGGGGAGCTGTTTTTT. It specifies CASSWGTSGRDTGELFF. The V gene is TRBV5-1, the J gene TRBJ2-2; 14 positions agree with TRBD2. This CDR3 region has 17 residues. V lost 3 bases and J lost 3; bases outside the gene matches: 4. Germline CDR1 is SGHRS and CDR2 is YFSETQ. The whole variable domain, filled in from reference TRBV5-1 and TRBJ2-2, reads KAGVTQTPRYLIKTRGQQVTLSCSPISGHRSVSWYQQTPGQGLQFLFEYFSETQRNKGNFPGRFSGRQFSNSRSEMNVSTLELGDSALYLCASSWGTSGRDTGELFFGEGSRLTVL.